This TCR beta chain is from a study of blood T cells in healthy people across ages. Study-wide results and limits: Across the age range, TCR beta diversity per million T cells fell in a roughly linear way.

Notes on this clonotype: Antigen unknown.

Peripheral blood, roughly 9.3 milliliters per donor, was collected. Sample-barcoded 5' priming and a J-beta primer mix drove a second PCR of about 6 to 12 cycles. TCRdb fed the 5' RACE reads into MiXCR, producing one record per CDR3 protein. This sample has more than 1,400,000 distinct CDR3 sequences, with around 42% found just once. The specimen sequenced was blood. The clonotype comes from a woman between 18 and 30 years old in good health.

CDR3 loop: CAISGLTGTKYEQYF. The CDR3 DNA reads as TGTGCCATCAGTGGCCTGACAGGGACAAAGTACGAGCAGTACTTC. The chain is built from TRBV10-3 and TRBJ2-7; TRBD1 agrees at 7 bases. This CDR3 is 15 amino acids long. CDR1 is ENHRY and CDR2 is SYGVKD in the germline V gene. Unmatched junction bases numbered 10, after V lost 4 bases and J lost 4 bases.